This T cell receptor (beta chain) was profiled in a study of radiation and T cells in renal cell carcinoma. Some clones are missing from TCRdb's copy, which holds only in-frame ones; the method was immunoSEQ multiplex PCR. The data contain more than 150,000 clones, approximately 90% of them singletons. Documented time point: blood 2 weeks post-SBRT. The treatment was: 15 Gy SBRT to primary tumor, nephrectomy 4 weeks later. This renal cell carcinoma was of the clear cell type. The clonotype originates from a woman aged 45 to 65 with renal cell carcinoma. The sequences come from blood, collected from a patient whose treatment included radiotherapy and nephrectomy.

CDR3 residues: CASRDSQTGETQYF. As DNA, the CDR3 is TGTGCCAGCAGAGACAGCCAAACGGGGGAGACCCAGTACTTC. V usage is TRBV6-5 and J usage is TRBJ2-5, with D possibly being TRBD1 or TRBD2 (5 bases each). Germline V CDR1 and CDR2: MNHEY, SVGAGI. This CDR3 region has 14 residues. V gave up 6 bases and J gave up 5 bases, with 16 bases separating them.